Below are 15 T cell receptor beta chains sequenced from a single sample in a study of blood T cell repertoires in COVID-19. Some clones are missing from TCRdb's copy, which holds only in-frame ones; the method was immunoSEQ multiplex PCR. This sample has 300,000 to 350,000 clones, with 85% to 95% found just once. Material: PBMCs or T cells enriched from blood (not recorded which). All receptors come from a woman aged 25 to 39 who had been exposed to COVID-19.

The V gene is TRBV19, the J gene TRBJ1-2; TRBD1 aligns across 9 bases. Trimming cost V 4 bases and J 5 bases; bases outside gene matches: 11. The CDR3 extends over 16 amino acids. The germline V gene has CDR1 LNHDA and CDR2 SQIVND (reference sequence). The CDR3 DNA is TGTGCCAGTAGTAACTGGACAGGGGAGAAGATGTATGGCTACACCTTC. It translates to CASSNWTGEKMYGYTF.

The chain uses TRBV5-4 and TRBJ1-6; 8 positions agree with TRBD1. Germline trimming cut 5 bases from V and 7 bases from J; bases unmatched to any gene: 5. CDR1 and CDR2 from the germline V gene are SGHNT and YYREEE (reference sequence). The CDR3 runs to 14 residues. CDR3 loop: CASRLSGGNSPLHF. The CDR3 nucleotides are TGTGCCAGCAGGTTATCAGGGGGCAATTCACCCCTCCACTTT.

The V and J genes are TRBV27 and TRBJ1-2, with D possibly TRBD1 on 5 matching bases. This CDR3 contains 16 residues. CDR1 is MNHEY, CDR2 SMNVEV, per germline (reference sequence). V dropped 5 bases and J dropped 4 bases, with 20 bases sitting between them. This CDR3 reads CASSGTGDYRFYGYTF. The CDR3 bases are TGTGCCAGCAGTGGTACAGGAGATTACCGATTCTATGGCTACACCTTC.

The chain links TRBV4-3 to TRBJ1-4; a possible D gene is TRBD1 (5 bases). CDR3 length: 15 amino acids. Germline V gene lookup returns CDR1 LGHNA and CDR2 YSLEER. Between the trimmed V and J ends, which lost 0 bases and 6 bases, there was a span of 11 bases. CDR3 DNA: TGCGCCAGCAGCCAAGATCTTTGGGGGGATGAAAAACTGTTTTTT. Translated, it gives CASSQDLWGDEKLFF.

This chain connects TRBV5-1 to TRBJ1-2; no definite D call. The CDR3 loop spans 13 amino acids. Germline V gene lookup returns CDR1 SGHRS and CDR2 YFSETQ. V lost 4 bases to trimming and J lost 8 bases, with 15 bases between them. CDR3 protein: CASSTERASGYTF. The DNA for the CDR3 is TGCGCCAGCAGCACGGAGAGGGCCTCGGGCTACACCTTC.

This rearrangement joins TRBV10-3 to TRBJ1-2; no firm D call. V was cut by 0 bases and J by 0 bases, with 14 bases left in between. Germline V gene sequence: CDR1 ENHRY, CDR2 SYGVKD. The CDR3 extends over 17 amino acids. CDR3 nucleotides: TGTGCCATCAGTGAGTCTGGGAGCGGGTGGGCTAACTATGGCTACACCTTC. This sequence encodes CAISESGSGWANYGYTF.

This clone was seen just once. The rearrangement joins TRBV4-2 to TRBJ2-2; D gene ambiguous. The CDR3 is made up of 14 amino acids. Trimming left V 4 bases short and J 5 bases short, with 11 bases between. Germline V lookup: CDR1 LGHNA, CDR2 YNFKEQ. The CDR3 DNA sequence: TGTGCCAGCAGCCCCCTTCCCCTGACCGGGGAGCTGTTTTTT. Amino acid sequence: CASSPLPLTGELFF.

The gene calls are TRBV13 and TRBJ1-3; 7 nucleotides agree with TRBD1. With 4 bases clipped from V and 6 bases from J, the junction kept 6 bases outside the gene matches. Germline loops: CDR1 PRHDT, CDR2 FYEKMQ (reference sequence). The CDR3 has 14 residues. The DNA of the CDR3 is TGTGCCAGCAGCTCGGGACAGAGAGTAAACACCATATATTTT. Its protein is CASSSGQRVNTIYF. The complete variable domain, with remaining parts taken from reference TRBV13 and TRBJ1-3, reads AAGVIQSPRHLIKEKRETATLKCYPIPRHDTVYWYQQGPGQDPQFLISFYEKMQSDKGSIPDRFSAQQFSDYHSELNMSSLELGDSALYFCASSSGQRVNTIYFGEGSWLTVV.

This clone was counted a single time. The CDR3 loop is CASSLALGAGRNEKLFF. The CDR3, as DNA: TGTGCCAGCAGCTTAGCGCTAGGGGCCGGACGTAATGAAAAACTGTTTTTT. This chain links TRBV7-9 with TRBJ1-4; tentatively, D is TRBD1 (5 bases). This CDR3 spans 17 amino acids. CDR1 and CDR2 from the germline V gene are SEHNR and FQNEAQ (reference sequence). Trimming removed 0 bases from V and 4 bases from J, with 15 bases in between.

The chain links TRBV3-1 (or the pseudogene TRBV3-2) to TRBJ2-7, with D hard to call. Trimming pared 2 bases from V and 6 bases from J, leaving 11 bases between. This CDR3 spans 13 amino acids. The germline CDR1 and CDR2 sequences are LGHDT and YNNKEL (reference sequence). CDR3 DNA sequence: TGTGCCAGCAGCCAATCTCTCTCGGGCGAGCAGTACTTC. It specifies CASSQSLSGEQYF.

This clone came up once. The rearrangement joins TRBV6-5 to TRBJ1-2, with 10 bases that match TRBD1. The germline V gene has CDR1 MNHEY and CDR2 SVGAGI. V lost 4 bases to trimming and J lost 4 bases; unmatched junction nucleotides: 6. The CDR3 extends over 15 amino acids. The CDR3 spells CASSSRDRGGYGYTF. Written as DNA, the CDR3 is TGTGCCAGCAGTTCCCGGGACAGGGGAGGCTATGGCTACACCTTC.

The CDR3 DNA reads as TGTGCCAGCAGTCTCGGCAGGGCCTTAGGAGAGCAGTACTTC. It is translated as CASSLGRALGEQYF. This chain joins TRBV6-2 or TRBV6-3 and TRBJ2-7; a possible D gene is TRBD1 (5 bases). Germline assignment: CDR1 MNHEY and CDR2 SVGEGT. The CDR3 spans 14 residues. Deletions cut 5 bases from V and 7 bases from J, with 18 bases between.

In DNA, the CDR3 is TGTGCCAGCAGCTTAGTGGCGGACTCCTACAATGAGCAGTTCTTC. Residues: CASSLVADSYNEQFF. J is TRBJ2-1 and V is TRBV7-2, with no clear D. Germline V lookup: CDR1 SGHTA, CDR2 FQGNSA. The CDR3 is 15 amino acids. Trimming stripped 1 base from V and 0 bases from J, with 7 bases between.

The chain recombines TRBV9 with TRBJ2-2; 10 nucleotides align to TRBD2. V gave up 5 bases and J gave up 4 bases; unmatched junction bases: 5. The CDR3 is 15 residues long. CDR1 is SGDLS, CDR2 YYNGEE, per germline. CDR3 region: CASSPGLAFTGELFF. The CDR3 DNA sequence: TGTGCCAGCAGTCCGGGACTAGCGTTCACCGGGGAGCTGTTTTTT.

V usage is TRBV30 and J usage is TRBJ1-2; D not certain. Trimming shortened V by 2 bases and J by 7 bases, and 8 bases separated the two germline ends. The CDR3 is made up of 11 amino acids. Germline V gene data show CDR1 as GTSNPN and CDR2 as SVGIG (reference sequence). CDR3 nucleotide sequence: TGTGCCTGGAGTCGTATAGCTGGCTACACCTTC. Translated: CAWSRIAGYTF.